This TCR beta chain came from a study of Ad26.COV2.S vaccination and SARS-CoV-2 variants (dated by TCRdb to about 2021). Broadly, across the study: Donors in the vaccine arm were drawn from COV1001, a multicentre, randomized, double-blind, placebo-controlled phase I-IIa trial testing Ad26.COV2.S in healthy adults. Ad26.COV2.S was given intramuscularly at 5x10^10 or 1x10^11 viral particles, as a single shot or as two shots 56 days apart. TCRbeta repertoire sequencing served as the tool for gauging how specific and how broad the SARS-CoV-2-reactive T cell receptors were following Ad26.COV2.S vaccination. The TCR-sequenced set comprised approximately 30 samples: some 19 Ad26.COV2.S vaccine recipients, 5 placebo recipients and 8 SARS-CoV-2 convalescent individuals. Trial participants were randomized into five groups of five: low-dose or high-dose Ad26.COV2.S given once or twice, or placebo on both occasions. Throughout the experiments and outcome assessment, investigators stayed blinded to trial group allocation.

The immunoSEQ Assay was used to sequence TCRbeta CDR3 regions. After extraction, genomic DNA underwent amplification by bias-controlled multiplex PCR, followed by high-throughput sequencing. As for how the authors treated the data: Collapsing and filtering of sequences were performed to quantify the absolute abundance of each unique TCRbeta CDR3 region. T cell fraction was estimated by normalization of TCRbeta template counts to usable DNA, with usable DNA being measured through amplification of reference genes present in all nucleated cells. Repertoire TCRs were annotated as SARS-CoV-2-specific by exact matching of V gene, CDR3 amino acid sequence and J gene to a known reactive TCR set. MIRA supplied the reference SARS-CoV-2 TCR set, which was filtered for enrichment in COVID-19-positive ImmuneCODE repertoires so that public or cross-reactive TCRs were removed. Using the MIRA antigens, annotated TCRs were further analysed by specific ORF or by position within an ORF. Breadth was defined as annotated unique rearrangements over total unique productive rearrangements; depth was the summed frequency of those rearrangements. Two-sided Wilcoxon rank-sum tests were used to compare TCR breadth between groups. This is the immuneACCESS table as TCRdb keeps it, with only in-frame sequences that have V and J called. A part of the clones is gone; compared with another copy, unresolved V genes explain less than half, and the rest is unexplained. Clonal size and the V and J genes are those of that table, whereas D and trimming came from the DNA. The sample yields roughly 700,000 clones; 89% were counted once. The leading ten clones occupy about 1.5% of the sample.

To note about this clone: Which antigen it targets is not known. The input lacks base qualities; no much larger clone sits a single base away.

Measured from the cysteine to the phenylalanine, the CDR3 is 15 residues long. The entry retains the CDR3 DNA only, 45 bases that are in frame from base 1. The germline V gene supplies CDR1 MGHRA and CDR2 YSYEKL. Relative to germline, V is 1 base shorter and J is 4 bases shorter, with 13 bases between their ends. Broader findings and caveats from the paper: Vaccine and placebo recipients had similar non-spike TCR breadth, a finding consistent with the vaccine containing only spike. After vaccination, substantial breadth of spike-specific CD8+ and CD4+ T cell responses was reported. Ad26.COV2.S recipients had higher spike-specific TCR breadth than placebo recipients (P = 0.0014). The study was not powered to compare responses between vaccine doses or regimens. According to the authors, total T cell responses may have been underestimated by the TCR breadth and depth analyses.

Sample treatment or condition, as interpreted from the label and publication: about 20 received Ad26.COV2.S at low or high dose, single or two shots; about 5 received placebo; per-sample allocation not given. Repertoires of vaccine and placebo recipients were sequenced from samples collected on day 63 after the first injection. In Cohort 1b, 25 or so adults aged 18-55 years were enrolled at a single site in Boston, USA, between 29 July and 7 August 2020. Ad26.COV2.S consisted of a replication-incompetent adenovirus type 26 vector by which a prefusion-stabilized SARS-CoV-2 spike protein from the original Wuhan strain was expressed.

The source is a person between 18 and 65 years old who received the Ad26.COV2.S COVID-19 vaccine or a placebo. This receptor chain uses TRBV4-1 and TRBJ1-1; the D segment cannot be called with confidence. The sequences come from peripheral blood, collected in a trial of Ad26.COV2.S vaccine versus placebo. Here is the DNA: TGCGCCAGCAGCCAAGCCCCGGGAGTAGGCACTGAAGCTTTCTTT. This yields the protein CASSQAPGVGTEAFF.